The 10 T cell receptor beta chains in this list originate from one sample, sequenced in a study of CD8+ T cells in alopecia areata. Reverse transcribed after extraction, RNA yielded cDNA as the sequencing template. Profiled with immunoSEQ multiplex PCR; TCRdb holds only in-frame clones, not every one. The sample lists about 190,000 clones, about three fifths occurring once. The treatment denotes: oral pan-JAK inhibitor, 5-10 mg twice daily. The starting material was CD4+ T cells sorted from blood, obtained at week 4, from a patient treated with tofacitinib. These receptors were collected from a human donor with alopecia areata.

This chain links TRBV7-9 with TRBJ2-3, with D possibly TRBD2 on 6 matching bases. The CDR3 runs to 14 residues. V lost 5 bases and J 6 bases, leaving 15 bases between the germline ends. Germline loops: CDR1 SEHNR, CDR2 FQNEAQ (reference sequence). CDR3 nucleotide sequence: TGTGCCAGCAGCCGGGGGATGTCCAGCGATACGCAGTATTTT. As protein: CASSRGMSSDTQYF. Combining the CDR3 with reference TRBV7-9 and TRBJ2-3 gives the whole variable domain DTGVSQNPRHKITKRGQNVTFRCDPISEHNRLYWYRQTLGQGPEFLTYFQNEAQLEKSRLLSDRFSAERPKGSFSTLEIQRTEQGDSAMYLCASSRGMSSDTQYFGPGTRLTVL.

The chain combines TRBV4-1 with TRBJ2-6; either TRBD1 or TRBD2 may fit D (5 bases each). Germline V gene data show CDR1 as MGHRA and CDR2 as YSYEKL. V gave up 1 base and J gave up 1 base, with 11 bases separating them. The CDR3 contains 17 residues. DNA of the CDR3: TGCGCCAGCAGCCAAGGGGTTGGGGGATCTGGGGCCAACGTCCTGACTTTC. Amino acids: CASSQGVGGSGANVLTF.

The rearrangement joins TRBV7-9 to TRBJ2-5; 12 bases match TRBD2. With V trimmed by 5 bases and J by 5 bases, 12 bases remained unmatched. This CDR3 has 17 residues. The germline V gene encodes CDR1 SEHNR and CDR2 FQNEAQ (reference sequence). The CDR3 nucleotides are TGTGCCAGCAGCCGTCGCCTAGCGGGGGGGCCTGGGGAGACCCAGTACTTC. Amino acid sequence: CASSRRLAGGPGETQYF. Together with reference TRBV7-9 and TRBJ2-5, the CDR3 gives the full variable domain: DTGVSQNPRHKITKRGQNVTFRCDPISEHNRLYWYRQTLGQGPEFLTYFQNEAQLEKSRLLSDRFSAERPKGSFSTLEIQRTEQGDSAMYLCASSRRLAGGPGETQYFGPGTRLLVL.

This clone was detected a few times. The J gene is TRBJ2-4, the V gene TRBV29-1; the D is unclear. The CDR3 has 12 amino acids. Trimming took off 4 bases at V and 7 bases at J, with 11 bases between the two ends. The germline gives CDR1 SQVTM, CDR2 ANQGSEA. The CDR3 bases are TGCAGCGTTGGGGCAGCAGATAACATTCAGTACTTC. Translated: CSVGAADNIQYF.

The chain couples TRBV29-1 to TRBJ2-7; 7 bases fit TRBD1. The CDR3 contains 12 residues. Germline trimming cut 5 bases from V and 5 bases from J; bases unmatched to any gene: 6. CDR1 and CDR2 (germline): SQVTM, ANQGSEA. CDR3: CSVRQGDHEQYF. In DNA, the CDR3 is TGCAGCGTTCGACAGGGTGACCACGAGCAGTACTTC.

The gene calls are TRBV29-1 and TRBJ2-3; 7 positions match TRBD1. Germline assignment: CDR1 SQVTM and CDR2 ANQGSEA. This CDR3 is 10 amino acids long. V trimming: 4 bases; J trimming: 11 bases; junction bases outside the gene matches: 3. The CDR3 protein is CSVVGQEQYF. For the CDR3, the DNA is TGCAGCGTTGTCGGACAGGAGCAGTATTTT.

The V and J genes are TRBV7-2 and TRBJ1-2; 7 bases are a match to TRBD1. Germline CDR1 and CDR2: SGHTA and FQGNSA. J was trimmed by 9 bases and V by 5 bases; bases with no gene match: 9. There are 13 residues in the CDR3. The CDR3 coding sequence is TGTGCCAGCAGCACCCCAGGGGGAAGAAGCTACACCTTC. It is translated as CASSTPGGRSYTF. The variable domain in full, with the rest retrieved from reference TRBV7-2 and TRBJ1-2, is GAGVSQSPSNKVTEKGKDVELRCDPISGHTALYWYRQSLGQGLEFLIYFQGNSAPDKSGLPSDRFSAERTGGSVSTLTIQRTQQEDSAVYLCASSTPGGRSYTFGSGTRLTVV.

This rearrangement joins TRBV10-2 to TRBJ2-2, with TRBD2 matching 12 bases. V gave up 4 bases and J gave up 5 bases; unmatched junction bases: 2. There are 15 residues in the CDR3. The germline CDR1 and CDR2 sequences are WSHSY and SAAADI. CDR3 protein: CASSGTSGGTGELFF. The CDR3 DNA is TGCGCCAGCAGTGGCACTAGCGGGGGGACCGGGGAGCTGTTTTTT.

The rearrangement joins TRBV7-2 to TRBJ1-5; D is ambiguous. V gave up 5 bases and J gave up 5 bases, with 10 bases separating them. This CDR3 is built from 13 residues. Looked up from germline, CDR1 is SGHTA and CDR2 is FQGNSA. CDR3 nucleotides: TGTGCCAGCAGCGCAATGTCGGATCAGCCCCAGCATTTT. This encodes CASSAMSDQPQHF. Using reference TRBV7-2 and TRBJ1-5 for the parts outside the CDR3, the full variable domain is GAGVSQSPSNKVTEKGKDVELRCDPISGHTALYWYRQSLGQGLEFLIYFQGNSAPDKSGLPSDRFSAERTGGSVSTLTIQRTQQEDSAVYLCASSAMSDQPQHFGDGTRLSIL.

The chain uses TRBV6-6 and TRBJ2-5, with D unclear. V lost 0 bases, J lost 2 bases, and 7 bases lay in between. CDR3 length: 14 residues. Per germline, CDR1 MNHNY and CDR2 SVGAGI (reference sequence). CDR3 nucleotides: TGTGCCAGCAGTTACTCGCAAGTGCAAGAGACCCAGTACTTC. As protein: CASSYSQVQETQYF.